The 25 T cell receptor beta chains below were found in one sample sequenced in a study of blood T cell repertoires in COVID-19. The method was immunoSEQ multiplex PCR; TCRdb's version includes in-frame clones alone and lacks a portion of them. This sample carries about 250,000 clones, around 90% of them seen once, and the ten largest clones take around 2.6%. The sequenced material came from PBMCs or T cells enriched from blood (not recorded which). Source of these receptors: a woman between 25 and 40 years old with acute COVID-19.

To note about this clone: The same CDR3 can be traced to other DNA sequences in this sample. The genes are TRBV12-3 or TRBV12-4 and TRBJ1-1; tentatively, D is TRBD1 (5 bases). CDR3 length equals 12 residues. Deletions cut 6 bases from V and 6 bases from J, with 11 bases between. CDR3 residues: CASSPGVAEAFF. The DNA of the CDR3 is TGTGCCAGCAGCCCGGGGGTCGCTGAAGCTTTCTTT.

The rearrangement uses TRBV12-3 or TRBV12-4 and TRBJ1-1, with TRBD1 matching over 9 bases. CDR3 length: 13 amino acids. V dropped 5 bases and J dropped 4; count of bases not matched to a gene: 2. Here the CDR3 DNA reads TGTGCCAGCAGTGACAGGGGGACCACTGAAGCTTTCTTT. Residues: CASSDRGTTEAFF.

J is TRBJ2-1 and V is TRBV28; D is perhaps TRBD2 (6 bases). The CDR3 extends over 13 amino acids. Germline V lookup: CDR1 MDHEN, CDR2 SYDVKM. Trimming took off 2 bases at V and 10 bases at J, with 12 bases between the two ends. Here the CDR3 reads CASSLTEGWEQFF. The CDR3 nucleotides are TGTGCCAGCAGTTTAACGGAGGGGTGGGAGCAGTTCTTC.

The chain links TRBV30 to TRBJ1-3, with D perhaps TRBD1 (6 bases). This CDR3 is built from 15 residues. The germline V and J ends were trimmed by 4 bases and 4 bases, with 17 bases remaining between them. Germline assignment: CDR1 GTSNPN and CDR2 SVGIG (reference sequence). The CDR3 loop reads CAWTDPGGAGNTIYF. The CDR3 DNA sequence: TGTGCCTGGACCGACCCGGGGGGGGCCGGAAACACCATATATTTT.

V usage is TRBV11-2 and J usage is TRBJ2-2; 7 nucleotides line up with TRBD2. With 5 bases clipped from V and 1 base from J, the junction kept 10 bases outside the gene matches. CDR1 SGHAT and CDR2 FQNNGV come from the germline V gene. CDR3 length: 17 amino acids. In nucleotides, the CDR3 is TGTGCCAGCAGCCCCGAAGGGGCGGGGGAGAACACCGGGGAGCTGTTTTTT. Its translation is CASSPEGAGENTGELFF.

The rearrangement joins TRBV5-1 to TRBJ1-4, with 7 bases identical to TRBD1. The V gene's germline CDR1 is SGHRS and CDR2 YFSETQ. The V gene end was trimmed by 0 bases and the J gene end by 8 bases; junction bases not matched to a gene: 7. CDR3 length: 15 amino acids. As DNA, the CDR3 is TGCGCCAGCAGCTTGGAGGCAGGGGGACAGGAAAAACTGTTTTTT. Encoded protein: CASSLEAGGQEKLFF. Drawing the rest from reference TRBV5-1 and TRBJ1-4, the complete variable domain is KAGVTQTPRYLIKTRGQQVTLSCSPISGHRSVSWYQQTPGQGLQFLFEYFSETQRNKGNFPGRFSGRQFSNSRSEMNVSTLELGDSALYLCASSLEAGGQEKLFFGSGTQLSVL.

The chain employs TRBV6-6 and TRBJ1-5; TRBD1 is a possible D gene (5 bases). This CDR3 spans 15 amino acids. V was shortened by 1 base and J by 1 base, with 8 bases between the two germline ends. The germline CDR1 and CDR2 sequences are MNHNY and SVGAGI (reference sequence). The CDR3 region has the DNA TGTGCCAGCAGTTACTGGGGGGACAGCAATCAGCCCCAGCATTTT. Translated, it gives CASSYWGDSNQPQHF.

V is TRBV3-1 (or the pseudogene TRBV3-2) and J is TRBJ2-7, with D tentatively TRBD1 (5 bases). The CDR3 contains 15 residues. CDR1 and CDR2 from the germline V gene are LGHDT and YNNKEL (reference sequence). V lost 0 bases to trimming and J lost 2 bases, with 11 bases between them. CDR3 coding DNA: TGTGCCAGCAGCCAAGAGGGCCAGGGTCCCTACGAGCAGTACTTC. Its translation is CASSQEGQGPYEQYF.

V is TRBV4-1 and J is TRBJ2-7; 11 nucleotides line up with TRBD1. J was trimmed by 4 bases and V by 1 base; bases with no gene match: 0. From germline, CDR1 is MGHRA and CDR2 YSYEKL. The CDR3 loop spans 14 amino acids. CDR3 loop: CASSQGDRGYEQYF. The CDR3 bases are TGCGCCAGCAGCCAAGGGGACAGGGGGTACGAGCAGTACTTC.

The J gene is TRBJ1-6, the V gene TRBV18; possible D gene TRBD1, 6 bases. CDR1 and CDR2 from the germline V gene are KGHSH and LQKENI. The CDR3 loop spans 16 amino acids. The V and J ends lost 3 bases and 6 bases respectively, with 15 bases between them. In nucleotides, the CDR3 is TGTGCCAGCTCACCCAATCCCAGGGGCATTAATTCACCCCTCCACTTT. Residues: CASSPNPRGINSPLHF. Using reference TRBV18 and TRBJ1-6 for the parts outside the CDR3, the full variable domain is NAGVMQNPRHLVRRRGQEARLRCSPMKGHSHVYWYRQLPEEGLKFMVYLQKENIIDESGMPKERFSAEFPKEGPSILRIQQVVRGDSAAYFCASSPNPRGINSPLHFGNGTRLTVT.

In this sample, this clone turned up once. V usage is TRBV12-3 or TRBV12-4 and J usage is TRBJ1-1, with D perhaps matching TRBD1 (5 bases). The CDR3 sequence is 11 residues long. V was cut by 5 bases and J by 8 bases, with 9 bases left in between. CDR3 coding DNA: TGTGCCAGCAGTGACAGCCCAGAAGCTTTCTTT. This gives the protein CASSDSPEAFF.

The gene calls are TRBV14 and TRBJ1-1; TRBD1 agrees at 9 bases. The CDR3 consists of 18 residues. The V gene's germline CDR1 is SGHDN and CDR2 FVKESK. J lost 1 base, V lost 2 bases, and 11 bases had no gene match. The CDR3 DNA sequence: TGTGCCAGCAGCCAAACTCCGGGACAGGGCGGCCGGAACACTGAAGCTTTCTTT. It codes for CASSQTPGQGGRNTEAFF.

This chain uses TRBV6-1 with TRBJ2-7; D is unclear. The V gene's germline CDR1 is MNHNS and CDR2 SASEGT. This CDR3 is 13 amino acids long. The V end was cut by 1 base, the J end by 4 bases, with 8 bases between. Here the CDR3 reads CASSEVRGYEQYF. The CDR3 region has the DNA TGTGCCAGCAGTGAAGTTAGAGGATACGAGCAGTACTTC.

V gene TRBV5-1 combines with J gene TRBJ1-1; 9 bases align to TRBD1. Germline CDR1 SGHRS, CDR2 YFSETQ. The J segment lost 3 bases and the V segment lost 4 bases, leaving 10 bases of the junction unmatched. The CDR3 contains 16 residues. The CDR3 region has the DNA TGCGCCAGCAGCCCCTCGGGACAGGGAGTTTACACTGAAGCTTTCTTT. This sequence encodes CASSPSGQGVYTEAFF.

The chain links TRBV12-5 to TRBJ1-1; weak D call: TRBD1 (5 bases). The CDR3 runs 16 residues. Per the germline V gene, CDR1 is LGHNT and CDR2 is FRNRAP. Trimming left V 2 bases short and J 0 bases short, with 13 bases between. The CDR3 sequence is CASGLKAGRLNTEAFF. CDR3 bases: TGTGCTAGTGGTTTGAAGGCAGGGAGGTTGAACACTGAAGCTTTCTTT.

The chain couples TRBV2 to TRBJ1-1, with a tentative D call TRBD1 (5 bases). The CDR3 sequence is 14 residues long. In germline, CDR1 is SNHLY, CDR2 FYNNEI. V was shortened by 6 bases and J by 7 bases, with 18 bases between the two germline ends. The CDR3 spells CASRTRDSLFEAFF. The DNA of the CDR3 is TGTGCCAGCAGAACTCGAGACAGCTTATTTGAAGCTTTCTTT.

The rearrangement links TRBV4-3 to TRBJ2-1; D may be TRBD2 (5 bases). Trimming took 0 bases from V and 5 from J, leaving 8 bases between them. The CDR3 extends over 14 amino acids. Germline values: CDR1 LGHNA, CDR2 YSLEER. CDR3 amino acids: CASSQDPGNNEQFF. The CDR3 bases are TGCGCCAGCAGCCAAGATCCCGGGAACAATGAGCAGTTCTTC.

The chain is built from TRBV6-5 and TRBJ1-2; no clear D. Germline loops: CDR1 MNHEY, CDR2 SVGAGI. The CDR3 is made up of 11 amino acids. Trimming stripped 7 bases from V and 2 bases from J, with 5 bases between. In nucleotides, the CDR3 is TGTGCCAGCATAGCGAACTATGGCTACACCTTC. Residues: CASIANYGYTF.

V and J are TRBV2 and TRBJ1-5; D gene uncertain. V lost 6 bases and J 2 bases, leaving 14 bases between the germline ends. CDR1 is SNHLY, CDR2 FYNNEI, per germline. This CDR3 spans 15 amino acids. CDR3 sequence reads: CASRVSGLGNQPQHF. Here the CDR3 DNA reads TGTGCCAGCAGAGTCAGCGGCCTGGGCAATCAGCCCCAGCATTTT. Full variable domain (outside the CDR3, taken from reference TRBV2 and TRBJ1-5): EPEVTQTPSHQVTQMGQEVILRCVPISNHLYFYWYRQILGQKVEFLVSFYNNEISEKSEIFDDQFSVERPDGSNFTLKIRSTKLEDSAMYFCASRVSGLGNQPQHFGDGTRLSIL.

The rearrangement links TRBV6-1 to TRBJ2-3; TRBD2 agrees at 11 bases. The CDR3 sequence is 16 residues long. Germline CDR1 MNHNS, CDR2 SASEGT. V lost 4 bases to trimming and J lost 8 bases; unmatched junction nucleotides: 11. CDR3 region: CASSGPSGGTPGTQYF. CDR3 nucleotides: TGTGCCAGCAGTGGACCTAGCGGGGGGACCCCCGGTACGCAGTATTTT.

The V call is TRBV6-5, the J call TRBJ2-7, with D tentatively TRBD1 (5 bases). The germline V gene encodes CDR1 MNHEY and CDR2 SVGAGI. This CDR3 has 15 amino acids. The germline V and J ends were trimmed by 0 bases and 5 bases, with 14 bases remaining between them. CDR3: CASSYSKVTEDEQYF. The CDR3 bases are TGTGCCAGCAGTTACTCGAAGGTGACAGAGGACGAGCAGTACTTC.

The chain combines TRBV5-4 with TRBJ2-2; 7 bases align to TRBD1. The CDR3 totals 16 residues. Germline assignment: CDR1 SGHNT and CDR2 YYREEE (reference sequence). Germline trimming cut 6 bases from V and 3 bases from J; bases unmatched to any gene: 11. The CDR3 sequence: CASTEIRTGDTGELFF. The CDR3 DNA reads as TGTGCCAGCACCGAGATCCGGACAGGAGACACCGGGGAGCTGTTTTTT.

The chain joins TRBV19 to TRBJ2-2; TRBD2 agrees at 14 bases. Per the germline V gene, CDR1 is LNHDA and CDR2 is SQIVND (reference sequence). The V segment lost 5 bases and the J segment 5 bases; nucleotides outside the gene matches: 7. The CDR3 extends over 17 amino acids. Written as DNA, the CDR3 is TGTGCCAGTAGTCTGACTAGCGGGGGGGCACGGACCGGGGAGCTGTTTTTT. This codes for CASSLTSGGARTGELFF.

The chain recombines TRBV12-3 or TRBV12-4 with TRBJ1-2; D is unclear. The CDR3 loop spans 12 amino acids. The V end lost 6 bases, the J end lost 4 bases, and 9 bases lay between the germline ends. The CDR3 nucleotides are TGTGCCAGCAGGCGGGAGGCCTATGGCTACACCTTC. Protein: CASRREAYGYTF.

This chain connects TRBV11-2 to TRBJ2-2; 7 bases are a match to TRBD2. The CDR3 runs to 16 residues. Trimming removed 2 bases from V and 1 base from J; junction bases left unmatched: 4. The germline V gene has CDR1 SGHAT and CDR2 FQNNGV. CDR3: CASSLLSSGNTGELFF. The CDR3 region has the DNA TGTGCCAGCAGCTTATTGTCTAGCGGGAACACCGGGGAGCTGTTTTTT.